Sequencing of this T cell receptor beta chain was carried out in a study of blood T cell repertoires in COVID-19. This clone was recorded only once. Clones were read by immunoSEQ multiplex PCR, and TCRdb kept only the in-frame ones, dropping some. The sample records 130,000 or so clones, around 83% being singletons. Trimming pared 7 bases from V and 0 bases from J, leaving 10 bases between. The CDR3 sequence is 15 residues long. In germline, CDR1 is LNHDA, CDR2 SQIVND (reference sequence). The source material was peripheral blood. This rearrangement joins TRBV19 to TRBJ1-6; TRBD1 might be the D (5 bases). This TCR was recovered from a man aged 80 or over with active or convalescent COVID-19. For the CDR3, the DNA is TGTGCCAGTACCGACAGCAGCTCCTATAATTCACCCCTCCACTTT. Translated, it gives CASTDSSSYNSPLHF.